A single sample is the source of the 30 T cell receptor beta chains below, sequenced in a study of cytomegalovirus exposure and HLA in healthy donors. PCR employed 60 Vbeta and 13 Jbeta primers. Here immunoSEQ multiplex PCR was the method, and the copy in TCRdb shows in-frame clones only, minus some. The table includes around 170,000 clones, more than 70% detected once. The sequenced sample consisted of PBMCs. Receptors originate from a girl aged 10-17 years in good health and CMV-seronegative.

The gene calls are TRBV6-6 and TRBJ1-2; tentative D call: TRBD1 (6 bases). Germline V lookup: CDR1 MNHNY, CDR2 SVGAGI (reference sequence). V gave up 4 bases and J gave up 2 bases, with 14 bases separating them. The CDR3 totals 15 residues. DNA for the CDR3: TGTGCCAGCAGTTTTATCTCGGACAGAAACTATGGCTACACCTTC. Translating gives CASSFISDRNYGYTF.

This sequence joins TRBV19 and TRBJ1-2; D is possibly TRBD1 (5 bases). The CDR3 covers 11 residues. Germline V lookup: CDR1 LNHDA, CDR2 SQIVND (reference sequence). V was pared by 4 bases and J by 7 bases, with 7 bases between. CDR3 DNA: TGTGCCAGTAGTAAGGGGTTTGGCTACACCTTC. It yields the protein CASSKGFGYTF. Full variable domain (remainder filled in from reference TRBV19 and TRBJ1-2): DGGITQSPKYLFRKEGQNVTLSCEQNLNHDAMYWYRQDPGQGLRLIYYSQIVNDFQKGDIAEGYSVSREKKESFPLTVTSAQKNPTAFYLCASSKGFGYTFGSGTRLTVV.

This clone was observed a handful of times. The J gene is TRBJ1-5, the V gene TRBV2, with 11 bases that match TRBD1. From germline, CDR1 is SNHLY and CDR2 FYNNEI. J was trimmed by 2 bases and V by 7 bases; bases with no gene match: 4. The CDR3 is 15 residues long. CDR3 sequence (DNA): TGTGCCAGCAAGGGACAGGGGGTAGGCAATCAGCCCCAGCATTTT. It codes for CASKGQGVGNQPQHF.

This chain links TRBV27 with TRBJ2-2; D unclear. Germline V CDR1 and CDR2: MNHEY, SMNVEV (reference sequence). Deletions cut 6 bases from V and 0 bases from J, with 5 bases between. This CDR3 has 13 residues. Here the CDR3 DNA reads TGTGCCAGCAGGGCAGCGAACACCGGGGAGCTGTTTTTT. It translates to CASRAANTGELFF.

This chain links TRBV2 with TRBJ1-5; D is uncertain. The CDR3 extends over 13 amino acids. Germline V lookup: CDR1 SNHLY, CDR2 FYNNEI. Trimming stripped 5 bases from V and 5 bases from J, with 10 bases between. The chain's CDR3 is CASSPFEYQPQHF. The CDR3, as DNA: TGTGCCAGCAGTCCTTTTGAGTATCAGCCCCAGCATTTT.

The chain uses TRBV19 and TRBJ1-5; 11 bases are shared with TRBD1. Unmatched junction bases numbered 7, after V lost 8 bases and J lost 4 bases. There are 15 residues in the CDR3. Germline V gene lookup returns CDR1 LNHDA and CDR2 SQIVND (reference sequence). DNA for the CDR3: TGTGCCAGTCGTAGGGGACAGGGGGTAAATCAGCCCCAGCATTTT. Residues: CASRRGQGVNQPQHF.

In DNA, the CDR3 is TGTGCCAGCAGCCAAGTGGCGTGGGGGGGCTCCCATGAGCAGTTCTTC. It yields the protein CASSQVAWGGSHEQFF. The chain has TRBV14 and TRBJ2-1, with TRBD2 as a possible D gene (7 bases). V lost 1 base and J lost 8, with 18 bases in between. Germline V gene data show CDR1 as SGHDN and CDR2 as FVKESK. The CDR3 contains 16 residues.

V gene TRBV19 combines with J gene TRBJ2-5; perhaps TRBD2 as D (6 bases). The CDR3 loop spans 13 amino acids. Germline V lookup: CDR1 LNHDA, CDR2 SQIVND (reference sequence). V was shortened by 5 bases and J by 2 bases, with 9 bases between the two germline ends. This CDR3 reads CASSLRGQETQYF. CDR3 bases: TGTGCCAGTAGTCTTCGGGGGCAAGAGACCCAGTACTTC. Full variable domain (remainder filled in from reference TRBV19 and TRBJ2-5): DGGITQSPKYLFRKEGQNVTLSCEQNLNHDAMYWYRQDPGQGLRLIYYSQIVNDFQKGDIAEGYSVSREKKESFPLTVTSAQKNPTAFYLCASSLRGQETQYFGPGTRLLVL.

The V and J genes are TRBV5-1 and TRBJ2-2; no clear D gene. Trimming took 0 bases from V and 2 from J, leaving 8 bases between them. The CDR3 loop spans 15 amino acids. Germline loops: CDR1 SGHRS, CDR2 YFSETQ. The CDR3 DNA reads as TGCGCCAGCAGCTTGGACAGCAAAAACACCGGGGAGCTGTTTTTT. Translation: CASSLDSKNTGELFF.

This chain connects TRBV7-9 to TRBJ1-2; TRBD1 is a possible D gene (6 bases). This CDR3 is 14 amino acids long. Between the trimmed V and J ends, which lost 3 bases and 2 bases, there was a span of 10 bases. From germline, CDR1 is SEHNR and CDR2 FQNEAQ (reference sequence). In DNA form, the CDR3 reads TGTGCCAGCAGCTTCGAGGGGGGGAACTATGGCTACACCTTC. Protein sequence: CASSFEGGNYGYTF.

The chain employs TRBV4-2 and TRBJ1-2, with TRBD1 as a possible D gene (6 bases). Germline V gives CDR1 LGHNA, CDR2 YNFKEQ. The CDR3 consists of 13 residues. V lost 8 bases to trimming and J lost 4 bases, with 14 bases between them. As DNA, the CDR3 is TGTGCCAGCCTCGGGACAAATTTCTATGGCTACACCTTC. Its translation is CASLGTNFYGYTF.

This chain links TRBV6-6 with TRBJ1-6, with D unclear. CDR1 and CDR2 from the germline V gene are MNHNY and SVGAGI (reference sequence). The CDR3 contains 15 residues. V was clipped by 4 bases and J by 8 bases, with 15 bases between them. CDR3 residues: CASSFPSVRDSPLHF. The CDR3 bases are TGTGCCAGCAGTTTTCCCTCGGTTCGGGATTCACCCCTCCACTTT.

This clone turned up a few times. The rearrangement links TRBV6-1 to TRBJ1-3; D is perhaps TRBD1 (5 bases). The V gene's germline CDR1 is MNHNS and CDR2 SASEGT. The ends were cut back, 11 bases at V and 0 bases at J, with 11 bases in the middle. The CDR3 consists of 13 residues. This CDR3 reads CAGGSRSGNTIYF. The CDR3 region has the DNA TGTGCCGGGGGGTCCCGCTCTGGAAACACCATATATTTT.

The chain combines TRBV27 with TRBJ1-4, with D tentatively TRBD1 (6 bases). Trimming took off 3 bases at V and 0 bases at J, with 11 bases between the two ends. This CDR3 has 16 residues. Germline CDR1 reads MNHEY; CDR2 reads SMNVEV (reference sequence). The CDR3 reads CASSLGGAATNEKLFF. The CDR3 nucleotides are TGTGCCAGCAGTTTGGGGGGGGCTGCAACTAATGAAAAACTGTTTTTT.

V is TRBV5-4 and J is TRBJ1-1; the D gene is possibly TRBD1 (6 bases). The length of the CDR3 is 15 residues. From germline, CDR1 is SGHNT and CDR2 YYREEE (reference sequence). Trimming removed 4 bases from V and 1 base from J, with 14 bases in between. This CDR3 is CASSRPGQTNTEAFF. For the CDR3, the DNA is TGTGCCAGCAGCCGTCCCGGACAGACGAACACTGAAGCTTTCTTT.

The chain is built from TRBV19 and TRBJ2-3, with 10 positions matching TRBD1. J lost 5 bases, V lost 6 bases, and 8 bases had no gene match. This CDR3 is 15 amino acids long. CDR1 and CDR2 (germline): LNHDA, SQIVND (reference sequence). CDR3 region: CASSFGQGVKDTQYF. Written as DNA, the CDR3 is TGTGCCAGTAGCTTCGGACAGGGGGTTAAAGATACGCAGTATTTT.

CDR3 protein: CATSRDRGINYGYTF. CDR3 nucleotide sequence: TGTGCCACCAGCAGAGATCGTGGCATTAACTATGGCTACACCTTC. The rearrangement links TRBV15 to TRBJ1-2; D not certain. The CDR3 loop spans 15 amino acids. Trimming removed 0 bases at V and 1 base at J, with 9 bases between. The germline gives CDR1 LNHNV, CDR2 YYDKDF (reference sequence).

The rearrangement joins TRBV19 to TRBJ1-1; 7 nucleotides align to TRBD1. The germline V gene has CDR1 LNHDA and CDR2 SQIVND (reference sequence). The CDR3 totals 13 residues. V was pared by 4 bases and J by 4 bases, with 3 bases of the junction left unmatched. The CDR3 DNA is TGTGCCAGTAGTACACAGGGGAGCACTGAAGCTTTCTTT. This gives the protein CASSTQGSTEAFF.

This clone turned up a few times. The chain has TRBV5-4 and TRBJ1-2; tentative D call: TRBD1 (6 bases). Looked up from germline, CDR1 is SGHNT and CDR2 is YYREEE (reference sequence). This CDR3 contains 14 residues. Trimming took off 4 bases at V and 4 bases at J, with 14 bases between the two ends. The CDR3 region has the DNA TGTGCCAGCAGCACCGACAGGAGCAGCTATGGCTACACCTTC. This encodes CASSTDRSSYGYTF.

The J gene is TRBJ1-1, the V gene TRBV13; D not resolved. V lost 3 bases to trimming and J lost 2 bases, with 10 bases between them. This CDR3 region has 14 residues. Germline V gives CDR1 PRHDT, CDR2 FYEKMQ (reference sequence). The CDR3 DNA reads as TGTGCCAGCAGCTTTGGGCCAGAAAACACTGAAGCTTTCTTT. It yields the protein CASSFGPENTEAFF.

V and J are TRBV7-9 and TRBJ1-1; no firm D call. The CDR3 covers 13 residues. Trimming stripped 5 bases from V and 0 bases from J, with 7 bases between. Germline V gene sequence: CDR1 SEHNR, CDR2 FQNEAQ (reference sequence). The CDR3 is CASSPEMNTEAFF. For the CDR3, the DNA is TGTGCCAGCAGCCCGGAGATGAACACTGAAGCTTTCTTT.

The chain couples TRBV7-9 to TRBJ1-4, with a possible D match to TRBD1 (5 bases). CDR1 is SEHNR, CDR2 FQNEAQ, per germline (reference sequence). Trimming took 1 base from V and 5 from J, leaving 8 bases between them. The CDR3 runs to 14 residues. For the CDR3, the DNA is TGTGCCAGCAGCTTAGTGACAGCCAATGAAAAACTGTTTTTT. Translated, it gives CASSLVTANEKLFF.

The gene calls are TRBV4-1 and TRBJ1-1; TRBD1 is a possible D gene (5 bases). V was shortened by 1 base and J by 0 bases, with 9 bases between the two germline ends. The CDR3 is made up of 15 amino acids. Per the germline V gene, CDR1 is MGHRA and CDR2 is YSYEKL. The CDR3 sequence: CASSQGDRMNTEAFF. The CDR3 nucleotides are TGCGCCAGCAGCCAAGGAGACAGAATGAACACTGAAGCTTTCTTT.

The rearrangement links TRBV7-3 to TRBJ2-3; tentative D call: TRBD2 (6 bases). This CDR3 spans 18 amino acids. Trimming stripped 5 bases from V and 5 bases from J, with 26 bases between. Looked up from germline, CDR1 is SGHTA and CDR2 is FQGTGA. CDR3 coding DNA: TGTGCCAGCAGCCCCAGCAAGATTACGGGGGTGGGACGAGATACGCAGTATTTT. Encoded protein: CASSPSKITGVGRDTQYF.

The chain recombines TRBV13 with TRBJ2-1; 11 nucleotides agree with TRBD2. Germline CDR1 is PRHDT and CDR2 is FYEKMQ (reference sequence). With V trimmed by 4 bases and J by 5 bases, 7 bases remained unmatched. The CDR3 is 16 residues long. CDR3 region: CASSSPTSGAHNEQFF. CDR3 sequence (DNA): TGTGCCAGCAGCTCTCCGACTAGCGGGGCGCACAATGAGCAGTTCTTC. The full variable domain, its missing parts supplied by reference TRBV13 and TRBJ2-1, is AAGVIQSPRHLIKEKRETATLKCYPIPRHDTVYWYQQGPGQDPQFLISFYEKMQSDKGSIPDRFSAQQFSDYHSELNMSSLELGDSALYFCASSSPTSGAHNEQFFGPGTRLTVL.

The chain couples TRBV4-1 to TRBJ1-1; 7 nucleotides match TRBD1. This CDR3 region has 14 residues. Losses at the gene ends were 8 bases for V and 5 bases for J; bases not matched to a gene: 11. Germline V gene sequence: CDR1 MGHRA, CDR2 YSYEKL. The CDR3 sequence is CASGQTGMLTEAFF. The CDR3 DNA reads as TGCGCCAGCGGACAGACAGGGATGTTAACTGAAGCTTTCTTT.

The chain employs TRBV28 and TRBJ1-2; 7 positions agree with TRBD1. The CDR3 has 14 amino acids. V trimming: 8 bases; J trimming: 5 bases; junction bases outside the gene matches: 11. Per germline, CDR1 MDHEN and CDR2 SYDVKM. The CDR3 is CASCFRGQAYGYTF. The CDR3 DNA is TGTGCCAGCTGCTTTCGAGGACAGGCATATGGCTACACCTTC.

This clone occurred once. The J gene is TRBJ2-7, the V gene TRBV10-2; weak D call: TRBD1 (6 bases). Germline V gene data show CDR1 as WSHSY and CDR2 as SAAADI. The V end was cut by 6 bases, the J end by 1 base, with 16 bases between. This CDR3 is 15 amino acids long. In DNA form, the CDR3 reads TGCGCCAGCAGACATCGGGACAAAACTTCCTACGAGCAGTACTTC. Its translation: CASRHRDKTSYEQYF.

The CDR3 DNA follows: TGCAGCGTTGGGACAGGGGCGGGCCACGAGCAGTACTTC. Translated, it gives CSVGTGAGHEQYF. The V and J genes are TRBV29-1 and TRBJ2-7; 9 positions match TRBD1. V shed 4 bases and J 5 bases; nucleotides not matched to a gene: 6. Germline V gene sequence: CDR1 SQVTM, CDR2 ANQGSEA. This CDR3 spans 13 amino acids.

This sequence joins TRBV5-1 and TRBJ2-3; 10 positions match TRBD1. The trim removed 4 bases at V and 5 bases at J, leaving 7 bases unmatched. The CDR3 totals 15 residues. Per the germline V gene, CDR1 is SGHRS and CDR2 is YFSETQ. CDR3 bases: TGCGCCAGCAGCCTTGACAGGGGGCGCGAAGATACGCAGTATTTT. Translated, it gives CASSLDRGREDTQYF.